The entry below describes one TCR beta chain. Its target is not known. This sample is drawn from a study of T cell responses to AZD1222 COVID-19 vaccine. The CDR3 is 15 amino acids. Per germline, CDR1 SGHRS and CDR2 YFSETQ. Trimming removed 0 bases from V and 0 bases from J, with 9 bases in between. The assay was immunoSEQ multiplex PCR, and TCRdb's table has in-frame clones only and misses some. The profile covers around 120,000 clones, with roughly 90% appearing a single time and more than 3% taken by the ten largest. Overall study findings and caveats: The study identified only a handful of AZD1222 recipients as seropositive at baseline.

The sequenced sample was peripheral blood, obtained on day 0 of AZD1222 vaccination. The sequence derives from an adult in good health. J is TRBJ1-2 and V is TRBV5-1; perhaps TRBD1 as D (5 bases). The CDR3 loop reads CASSLGGTTNYGYTF. The CDR3 DNA is TGCGCCAGCAGCTTGGGGGGGACCACTAACTATGGCTACACCTTC.